Included here is one T cell receptor beta chain sequence, with context. CDR1 is LNHDA and CDR2 is SQIVND in the germline V gene (reference sequence). The V end lost 1 base, the J end lost 3 bases, and 13 bases lay between the germline ends. The CDR3 has 15 residues. The entry originates in a study of shared T cell receptors in the human thymus. This table comes from immunoSEQ multiplex PCR, and its TCRdb copy is limited to in-frame clones, with some not included. This table has fewer than 700,000 clones, more than 75% appearing once. The sample was also linked to a second study, of human thymus T cells. From that study: The people who donated were healthy Finnish babies having corrective surgery for congenital heart defects. Resections that were taken during corrective heart surgery supplied the thymus tissue. Thymic and blood repertoires appeared to show biased V and J gene usage. Related research described thymic repertoires that were highly overlapping among unrelated individuals.

What was sequenced was thymocytes. This TCR was sampled from a boy in the first two years of life with a congenital heart defect. This chain links TRBV19 with TRBJ2-7; D might be TRBD2 (6 bases). The CDR3 nucleotides read TGTGCCAGTAGTATAGGTGCGGGACGATACTACGAGCAGTACTTC. It is translated as CASSIGAGRYYEQYF.